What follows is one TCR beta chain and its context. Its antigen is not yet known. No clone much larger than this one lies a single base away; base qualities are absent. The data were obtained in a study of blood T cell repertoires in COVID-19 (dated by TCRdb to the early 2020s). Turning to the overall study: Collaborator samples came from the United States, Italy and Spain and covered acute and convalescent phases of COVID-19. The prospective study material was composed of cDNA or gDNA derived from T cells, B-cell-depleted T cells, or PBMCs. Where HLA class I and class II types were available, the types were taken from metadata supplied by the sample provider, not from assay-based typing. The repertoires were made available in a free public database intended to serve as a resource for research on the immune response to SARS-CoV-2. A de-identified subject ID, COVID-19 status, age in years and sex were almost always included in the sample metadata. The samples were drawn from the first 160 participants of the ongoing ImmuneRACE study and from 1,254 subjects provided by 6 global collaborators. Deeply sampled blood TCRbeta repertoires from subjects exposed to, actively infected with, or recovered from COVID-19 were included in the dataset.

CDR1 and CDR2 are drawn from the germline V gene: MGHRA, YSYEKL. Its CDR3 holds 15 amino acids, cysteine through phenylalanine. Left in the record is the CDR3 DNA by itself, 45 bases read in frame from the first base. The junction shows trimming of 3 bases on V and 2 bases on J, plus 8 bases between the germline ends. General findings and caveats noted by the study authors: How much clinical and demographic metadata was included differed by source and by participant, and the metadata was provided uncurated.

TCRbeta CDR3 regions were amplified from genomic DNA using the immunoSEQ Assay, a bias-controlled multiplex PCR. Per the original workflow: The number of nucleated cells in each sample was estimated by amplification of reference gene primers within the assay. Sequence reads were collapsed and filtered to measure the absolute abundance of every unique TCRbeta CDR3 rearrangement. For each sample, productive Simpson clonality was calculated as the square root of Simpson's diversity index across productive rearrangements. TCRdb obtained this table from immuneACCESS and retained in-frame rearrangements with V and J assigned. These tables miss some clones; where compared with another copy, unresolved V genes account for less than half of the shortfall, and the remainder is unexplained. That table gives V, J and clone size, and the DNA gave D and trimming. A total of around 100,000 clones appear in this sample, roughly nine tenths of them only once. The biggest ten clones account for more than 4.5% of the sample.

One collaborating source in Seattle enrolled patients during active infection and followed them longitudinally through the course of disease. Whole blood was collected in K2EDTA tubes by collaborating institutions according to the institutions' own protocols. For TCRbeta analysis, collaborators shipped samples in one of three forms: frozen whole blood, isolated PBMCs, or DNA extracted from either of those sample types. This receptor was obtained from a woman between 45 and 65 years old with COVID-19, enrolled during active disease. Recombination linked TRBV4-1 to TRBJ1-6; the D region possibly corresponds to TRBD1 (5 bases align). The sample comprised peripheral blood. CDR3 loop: CASSQQGTYNSPLHF. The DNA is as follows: TGCGCCAGCAGCCAGCAGGGTACCTATAATTCACCCCTCCACTTT.